The 14 T cell receptor beta chains in this list originate from one sample, sequenced in a study of T-cell memory formation after mild COVID-19. TCRdb reanalysed the 5' RACE reads using MiXCR and keeps one entry per CDR3 protein. The table has about 500,000 distinct CDR3 sequences, roughly 20% seen once. Sequencing was done on a sample of PBMCs or a T cell subset sorted from them (not recorded which). The receptors were gathered from an adult woman who had mild COVID-19 (a few samples of this study predate the infection). Cell type and time point are not known.

The table lists this clonotype with a few counts. The chain employs TRBV29-1 and TRBJ2-3, with TRBD2 matching 13 bases. V was clipped by 7 bases and J by 4 bases; unmatched bases: 2. Germline CDR1 SQVTM, CDR2 ANQGSEA. The CDR3 sequence is 13 residues long. The CDR3 sequence: CSAGLAGADTQYF. DNA of the CDR3: TGCAGCGCCGGACTAGCGGGGGCAGATACGCAGTATTTT.

This clonotype has just a few counts. This rearrangement joins TRBV4-1 to TRBJ2-2; no clear D. The ends were cut back, 4 bases at V and 3 bases at J, with 15 bases in the middle. Per the germline V gene, CDR1 is MGHRA and CDR2 is YSYEKL. This CDR3 contains 16 residues. This CDR3 is CASSPPPSTDTGELFF. The CDR3 coding sequence is TGCGCCAGCAGCCCGCCCCCGAGCACTGACACCGGGGAGCTGTTTTTT.

There are a few counts of this clonotype. This chain connects TRBV20-1 to TRBJ1-6; 8 positions match TRBD1. The J segment lost 6 bases and the V segment lost 2 bases, leaving 6 bases of the junction unmatched. CDR3 length: 15 residues. CDR1 and CDR2 from the germline V gene are DFQATT and SNEGSKA (reference sequence). CDR3 sequence (DNA): TGCAGTGCTAGATCCACAGGGGGACCTAATTCACCCCTCCACTTT. This gives the protein CSARSTGGPNSPLHF.

The genes are TRBV4-3 and TRBJ2-1; the D gene is possibly TRBD2 (5 bases). Germline CDR1 and CDR2: LGHNA and YSLEER. V shed 3 bases and J shed 3 bases, with 12 bases lying between them. This CDR3 comprises 15 residues. This chain's CDR3 is CASSHRAVLYNEQFF. In DNA form, the CDR3 reads TGCGCCAGCAGCCACAGAGCGGTCCTCTACAATGAGCAGTTCTTC.

This clonotype came up a few times. The V and J genes are TRBV7-2 and TRBJ1-4; D not resolved. CDR1 and CDR2 (germline): SGHTA, FQGNSA. This CDR3 region has 15 residues. V was cut by 5 bases and J by 0 bases, with 10 bases left in between. The CDR3 spells CASSPRPATNEKLFF. CDR3 sequence (DNA): TGTGCCAGCAGCCCACGACCTGCAACTAATGAAAAACTGTTTTTT. Full variable domain (missing parts from reference TRBV7-2 and TRBJ1-4): GAGVSQSPSNKVTEKGKDVELRCDPISGHTALYWYRQSLGQGLEFLIYFQGNSAPDKSGLPSDRFSAERTGGSVSTLTIQRTQQEDSAVYLCASSPRPATNEKLFFGSGTQLSVL.

The CDR3 DNA reads as TGTGCCAGCAGTCTAGCGGGGGGGCGGGATGAGCAGTTCTTC. This encodes CASSLAGGRDEQFF. This rearrangement joins TRBV6-5 to TRBJ2-1; 12 bases fit TRBD2. The CDR3 is made up of 14 amino acids. CDR1 MNHEY and CDR2 SVGAGI come from the germline V gene. After removal of 5 bases from V and 8 bases from J, the junction contained 4 bases not matched to a gene.

Here the CDR3 reads CASSFPSGNHYNEQFF. CDR3 DNA sequence: TGTGCCAGCAGTTTTCCCAGCGGAAACCACTACAATGAGCAGTTCTTC. The V gene is TRBV28, the J gene TRBJ2-1, with D possibly being TRBD2 (5 bases). In germline, CDR1 is MDHEN, CDR2 SYDVKM. The V end lost 3 bases, the J end lost 3 bases, and 15 bases lay between the germline ends. CDR3 length: 16 amino acids.

The chain links TRBV11-2 to TRBJ2-5; 8 bases align to TRBD1. This CDR3 region has 16 residues. V shed 0 bases, J shed 5 bases, and the junction held 8 bases outside the gene matches. Germline V lookup: CDR1 SGHAT, CDR2 FQNNGV. CDR3 sequence: CASSLDLGRGRETQYF. CDR3 DNA sequence: TGTGCCAGCAGCTTAGATCTGGGCAGGGGGCGGGAGACCCAGTACTTC.

V gene TRBV20-1 combines with J gene TRBJ2-7; D not resolved. The CDR3 spans 13 residues. The ends were cut back, 1 base at V and 1 base at J, with 8 bases in the middle. The germline gives CDR1 DFQATT, CDR2 SNEGSKA (reference sequence). In nucleotides, the CDR3 is TGCAGTGCTAGAGTTGGCCTTTCCTACGAGCAGTACTTC. Translated: CSARVGLSYEQYF.

This clonotype appeared many times. This chain uses TRBV5-1 with TRBJ2-7, with unresolved D. CDR3 length: 14 residues. Trimming left V 0 bases short and J 0 bases short, with 7 bases between. CDR1 SGHRS and CDR2 YFSETQ come from the germline V gene. CDR3 bases: TGCGCCAGCAGCTTGGGAACCTTCTCCTACGAGCAGTACTTC. Residues: CASSLGTFSYEQYF.

The chain joins TRBV20-1 to TRBJ1-6, with D tentatively TRBD1 (5 bases). Per germline, CDR1 DFQATT and CDR2 SNEGSKA (reference sequence). Trimming took 0 bases from V and 0 from J, leaving 12 bases between them. The CDR3 totals 17 residues. CDR3 in DNA: TGCAGTGCTAGAGATCTTACAGGTAGCTCCTATAATTCACCCCTCCACTTT. It is translated as CSARDLTGSSYNSPLHF.

This clonotype turned up a few times. This rearrangement joins TRBV4-1 to TRBJ2-5; TRBD2 matches at 8 bases. This CDR3 has 16 amino acids. V gave up 1 base and J gave up 1 base; unmatched junction bases: 5. CDR1 and CDR2 from the germline V gene are MGHRA and YSYEKL. The CDR3 DNA reads TGCGCCAGCAGCCAAGGTGGCGGGGGGCCCCAAGAGACCCAGTACTTC. It yields the protein CASSQGGGGPQETQYF.

This clonotype was seen only a few times. This chain joins TRBV20-1 and TRBJ2-1; D perhaps matches TRBD1 (5 bases). The CDR3 extends over 12 amino acids. Looked up from germline, CDR1 is DFQATT and CDR2 is SNEGSKA (reference sequence). The germline V and J ends were trimmed by 6 bases and 1 base, with 7 bases remaining between them. In nucleotides, the CDR3 is TGCAGTGCCAGACAGTCCTACAATGAGCAGTTCTTC. Translation: CSARQSYNEQFF.

The chain recombines TRBV5-1 with TRBJ2-7; D is tentatively TRBD1 or TRBD2 (5 bases each). Germline V gives CDR1 SGHRS, CDR2 YFSETQ. Trimming shortened V by 5 bases and J by 6 bases, and 18 bases separated the two germline ends. The CDR3 sequence is 14 residues long. CDR3 region: CASSYRDPGVEQYF. CDR3 DNA: TGCGCCAGCAGTTACCGGGACCCAGGCGTCGAGCAGTACTTC.